These 5 T cell receptor beta chains originate from one sample sequenced in a study of control samples from healthy donors and cancer patients. Clones were sequenced by immunoSEQ multiplex PCR, and TCRdb holds only the in-frame ones, with some missing. The table records 100,000 to 150,000 clones, about nine tenths of them present only once. Sequencing was performed on blood. The receptors were gathered from a middle-aged man in good health.

This sequence joins TRBV19 and TRBJ2-5; D could derive from TRBD1 or TRBD2 (6 bases each). V gave up 9 bases and J gave up 0 bases, with 14 bases separating them. This CDR3 spans 14 amino acids. Germline V gene lookup returns CDR1 LNHDA and CDR2 SQIVND (reference sequence). The CDR3 loop reads CASRRGANQETQYF. The CDR3 DNA is TGTGCCAGCCGTAGGGGGGCCAACCAAGAGACCCAGTACTTC.

The V and J genes are TRBV29-1 and TRBJ2-3; TRBD1 matches 8 bases. This CDR3 contains 15 residues. Germline values: CDR1 SQVTM, CDR2 ANQGSEA. V dropped 6 bases and J dropped 2; count of bases not matched to a gene: 10. DNA for the CDR3: TGCAGCGTAGAACGGGACAGGCCCCCCACAGATACGCAGTATTTT. Encoded protein: CSVERDRPPTDTQYF.

V gene TRBV6-5 combines with J gene TRBJ1-2, with D perhaps matching TRBD1 (5 bases). The V gene's germline CDR1 is MNHEY and CDR2 SVGAGI. This CDR3 region has 16 residues. V was pared by 0 bases and J by 5 bases, with 16 bases between. The CDR3 sequence is CASSYSITGYLYGYTF. Here the CDR3 DNA reads TGTGCCAGCAGTTACTCAATTACAGGCTACCTTTATGGCTACACCTTC.

The gene calls are TRBV24-1 and TRBJ2-1; D tentatively fits TRBD1 or TRBD2 (5 bases each). Deletions cut 4 bases from V and 1 base from J, with 13 bases between. CDR1 KGHDR and CDR2 SFDVKD come from the germline V gene. The CDR3 spans 16 residues. CDR3 nucleotides: TGTGCCACCAGTGAAGAGGGACGGGATTCCTACAATGAGCAGTTCTTC. Residues: CATSEEGRDSYNEQFF.

The CDR3 bases are TGTGCCACCAGTGATTCCCTAGGGTCCCAGCATTTT. Protein product: CATSDSLGSQHF. V is TRBV24-1 and J is TRBJ1-5; no clear D. Germline-derived CDR1 and CDR2 are KGHDR and SFDVKD. This CDR3 region has 12 residues. Between the trimmed V and J ends, which lost 2 bases and 11 bases, there was a span of 9 bases.